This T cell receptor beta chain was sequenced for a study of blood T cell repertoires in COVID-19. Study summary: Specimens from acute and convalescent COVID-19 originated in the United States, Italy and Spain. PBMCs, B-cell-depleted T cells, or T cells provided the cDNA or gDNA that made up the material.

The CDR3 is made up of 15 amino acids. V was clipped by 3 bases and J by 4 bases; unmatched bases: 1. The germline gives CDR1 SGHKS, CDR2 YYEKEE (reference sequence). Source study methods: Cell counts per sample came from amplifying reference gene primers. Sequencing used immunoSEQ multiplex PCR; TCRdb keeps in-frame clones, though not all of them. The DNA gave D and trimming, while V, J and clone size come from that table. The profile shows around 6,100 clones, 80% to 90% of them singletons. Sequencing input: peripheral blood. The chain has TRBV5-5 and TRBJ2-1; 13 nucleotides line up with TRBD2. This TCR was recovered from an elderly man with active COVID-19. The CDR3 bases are TGTGCCAGCAGCTCGACTAGCGGGGGGTACAATGAGCAGTTCTTC. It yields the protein CASSSTSGGYNEQFF. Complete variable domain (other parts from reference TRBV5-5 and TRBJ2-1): DAGVTQSPTHLIKTRGQQVTLRCSPISGHKSVSWYQQVLGQGPQFIFQYYEKEERGRGNFPDRFSARQFPNYSSELNVNALLLGDSALYLCASSSTSGGYNEQFFGPGTRLTVL.